The 6 T cell receptor beta chains reported below all come from one sample, sequenced in a study of cytomegalovirus exposure and HLA in healthy donors. Primers: 60 Vbeta forward and 13 Jbeta reverse. Some clones are missing from TCRdb's copy, which holds only in-frame ones; the method was immunoSEQ multiplex PCR. The data show around 150,000 clones, around 80% seen once. What was sequenced was PBMCs. The receptors stem from a man in his fifties or sixties in good health and CMV-seropositive.

The gene calls are TRBV29-1 and TRBJ2-1; 9 nucleotides agree with TRBD2. The CDR3 spans 16 residues. V was clipped by 0 bases and J by 4 bases; unmatched bases: 7. Per germline, CDR1 SQVTM and CDR2 ANQGSEA. The CDR3 loop reads CSVEDIAGDPYNEQFF. As DNA, the CDR3 is TGCAGCGTTGAAGATATAGCGGGAGACCCTTACAATGAGCAGTTCTTC.

The chain recombines TRBV9 with TRBJ2-5; TRBD2 agrees at 10 bases. The V segment lost 0 bases and the J segment 5 bases; nucleotides outside the gene matches: 4. The CDR3 consists of 15 residues. Per germline, CDR1 SGDLS and CDR2 YYNGEE. The CDR3 DNA reads as TGTGCCAGCAGCGTAGATGGTAGCGGGGGGGAGACCCAGTACTTC. As protein: CASSVDGSGGETQYF.

The chain has TRBV6-1 and TRBJ2-1, with D possibly matching TRBD2 (6 bases). V was shortened by 5 bases and J by 0 bases, with 11 bases between the two germline ends. The CDR3 loop spans 15 amino acids. Per the germline V gene, CDR1 is MNHNS and CDR2 is SASEGT. CDR3 bases: TGTGCCAGCAGTCTACGGGAGTTCTCCTACAATGAGCAGTTCTTC. It translates to CASSLREFSYNEQFF.

Regarding this clone: At one end, the junction sequence differs from germline, possibly due to a read error. The rearrangement joins TRBV2 to TRBJ2-6; 9 bases align to TRBD1. Germline assignment: CDR1 SNHLY and CDR2 FYNNEI. The CDR3 has 15 residues. The CDR3 nucleotides read TGTGCCAGCAGACAGGGGGCGGGTGGGGCCAACGGCCTGACTTTC. Amino acids: CASRQGAGGANGLTF. Looking up the rest from reference TRBV2 and TRBJ2-6 gives the full variable domain: EPEVTQTPSHQVTQMGQEVILRCVPISNHLYFYWYRQILGQKVEFLVSFYNNEISEKSEIFDDQFSVERPDGSNFTLKIRSTKLEDSAMYFCASRQGAGGANGLTFGAGSRLTVL.

This clone was observed a handful of times. The chain links TRBV9 to TRBJ1-2; TRBD1 agrees at 7 bases. This CDR3 is 15 amino acids long. Germline V lookup: CDR1 SGDLS, CDR2 YYNGEE. Unmatched junction bases numbered 2, after V lost 0 bases and J lost 0 bases. The DNA for the CDR3 is TGTGCCAGCAGCGTAGGACAGGGCACTAACTATGGCTACACCTTC. It encodes CASSVGQGTNYGYTF.

This clone showed up just once. V is TRBV15 and J is TRBJ1-2; D is undetermined. Germline V gene lookup returns CDR1 LNHNV and CDR2 YYDKDF (reference sequence). The CDR3 totals 15 residues. V was pared by 1 base and J by 2 bases, with 11 bases between. CDR3 region: CATSRGEGANYGYTF. As DNA, the CDR3 is TGTGCCACCAGCAGAGGGGAGGGAGCCAACTATGGCTACACCTTC. Together with reference TRBV15 and TRBJ1-2, the CDR3 gives the full variable domain: DAMVIQNPRYQVTQFGKPVTLSCSQTLNHNVMYWYQQKSSQAPKLLFHYYDKDFNNEADTPDNFQSRRPNTSFCFLDIRSPGLGDTAMYLCATSRGEGANYGYTFGSGTRLTVV.